Below are 28 T cell receptor beta chains sequenced from a single sample in a study of T-cell memory formation after mild COVID-19. Each CDR3 protein is one row after TCRdb ran MiXCR on the 5' RACE reads. The data hold about 140,000 distinct CDR3 sequences, with 11% to 15% observed a single time. The specimen was PBMCs or a T cell subset sorted from them (not recorded which). Receptor source: an adult woman who had mild COVID-19 (a few samples of this study predate the infection). Cell type and time point are not known.

V gene TRBV6-1 combines with J gene TRBJ2-5; possibly TRBD1 or TRBD2 for D (5 bases each). Between the trimmed V and J ends, which lost 3 bases and 5 bases, there was a span of 16 bases. Germline V gives CDR1 MNHNS, CDR2 SASEGT. The CDR3 has 15 residues. The CDR3 is CASSDLLLRGETQYF. CDR3 in DNA: TGTGCCAGCAGTGACCTACTCCTTCGGGGCGAGACCCAGTACTTC.

This clonotype was seen more than once but under ten times. The chain employs TRBV9 and TRBJ1-1; D not certain. V was pared by 0 bases and J by 0 bases, with 6 bases between. This CDR3 has 14 residues. Germline-derived CDR1 and CDR2 are SGDLS and YYNGEE. The CDR3 is CASSVGHLNTEAFF. CDR3 bases: TGTGCCAGCAGCGTAGGGCACTTGAACACTGAAGCTTTCTTT. The full variable domain, with the rest looked up from reference TRBV9 and TRBJ1-1, is DSGVTQTPKHLITATGQRVTLRCSPRSGDLSVYWYQQSLDQGLQFLIQYYNGEERAKGNILERFSAQQFPDLHSELNLSSLELGDSALYFCASSVGHLNTEAFFGQGTRLTVV.

This clonotype was detected only a few times. The chain carries TRBV29-1 and TRBJ2-1; D could derive from TRBD1 or TRBD2 (5 bases each). The V end lost 3 bases, the J end lost 7 bases, and 16 bases lay between the germline ends. The CDR3 is made up of 14 amino acids. Germline CDR1 SQVTM, CDR2 ANQGSEA. Written as DNA, the CDR3 is TGCAGCGTTGAGGGTAGGGGAGTGTGGAATGAGCAGTTCTTC. Encoded protein: CSVEGRGVWNEQFF.

This clonotype was picked up many times. V gene TRBV4-2 combines with J gene TRBJ2-2, with D uncertain. The CDR3 is made up of 13 amino acids. The V gene's germline CDR1 is LGHNA and CDR2 YNFKEQ. Trimming took 3 bases from V and 7 from J, leaving 9 bases between them. The CDR3 region is CASSHEGDGELFF. The DNA of the CDR3 is TGTGCCAGCAGCCATGAAGGCGACGGGGAGCTGTTTTTT.

A few counts support this clonotype. The V gene is TRBV9, the J gene TRBJ1-1; TRBD1 matches at 10 bases. Trimming cost V 0 bases and J 0 bases; bases outside gene matches: 11. The CDR3 sequence is 19 residues long. In germline, CDR1 is SGDLS, CDR2 YYNGEE. The chain's CDR3 is CASSVEAGTGVGMNTEAFF. CDR3 DNA: TGTGCCAGCAGCGTAGAGGCGGGGACAGGGGTTGGCATGAACACTGAAGCTTTCTTT.

V and J are TRBV7-9 and TRBJ2-7; the D gene is possibly TRBD1 (6 bases). V lost 1 base and J 3 bases, leaving 13 bases between the germline ends. CDR3 length: 15 residues. Germline lookup yields CDR1 SEHNR and CDR2 FQNEAQ (reference sequence). The CDR3 DNA reads TGTGCCAGCAGCTTAGTTACAGGGACCTTCTACGAGCAGTACTTC. Protein: CASSLVTGTFYEQYF.

The rearrangement uses TRBV9 and TRBJ2-1, with 11 bases aligning to TRBD2. This CDR3 has 16 amino acids. The V gene's germline CDR1 is SGDLS and CDR2 YYNGEE. V trimming: 4 bases; J trimming: 4 bases; junction bases outside the gene matches: 7. The chain's CDR3 is CASSPRGLADYNEQFF. The DNA of the CDR3 is TGTGCCAGCAGCCCGAGGGGACTAGCGGATTACAATGAGCAGTTCTTC.

This clonotype has at least ten counts. The chain uses TRBV7-3 and TRBJ2-3; TRBD2 is a possible D gene (5 bases). Trimming stripped 5 bases from V and 2 bases from J, with 14 bases between. Germline V lookup: CDR1 SGHTA, CDR2 FQGTGA. The CDR3 extends over 15 amino acids. In DNA form, the CDR3 reads TGTGCCAGCAGCAGGACTCCAGCAAACACAGATACGCAGTATTTT. The encoded protein is CASSRTPANTDTQYF. The complete variable domain, with remaining parts taken from reference TRBV7-3 and TRBJ2-3, reads GAGVSQTPSNKVTEKGKYVELRCDPISGHTALYWYRQSLGQGPEFLIYFQGTGAADDSGLPNDRFFAVRPEGSVSTLKIQRTERGDSAVYLCASSRTPANTDTQYFGPGTRLTVL.

V is TRBV3-1 and J is TRBJ2-7, with 7 bases lining up with TRBD1. CDR1 and CDR2 (germline): LGHDT, YNNKEL (reference sequence). The CDR3 runs 15 residues. J was trimmed by 0 bases and V by 5 bases; bases with no gene match: 7. The CDR3, as DNA: TGTGCCAGCAGCAACACAGGGGCCAGCTCCTACGAGCAGTACTTC. This gives the protein CASSNTGASSYEQYF.

A single count supports this clonotype. The rearrangement joins TRBV7-2 to TRBJ2-1; no definite D call. Germline CDR1 is SGHTA and CDR2 is FQGNSA. The V end was cut by 4 bases, the J end by 7 bases, with 17 bases between. The CDR3 has 15 amino acids. CDR3: CASSSPLGTLNEQFF. The CDR3 DNA follows: TGTGCCAGCAGCTCCCCCCTGGGAACTTTGAATGAGCAGTTCTTC.

The J gene is TRBJ2-1, the V gene TRBV5-1, with D perhaps matching TRBD1 (5 bases). Looked up from germline, CDR1 is SGHRS and CDR2 is YFSETQ. This CDR3 has 14 amino acids. The V end lost 4 bases, the J end lost 3 bases, and 11 bases lay between the germline ends. The CDR3 spells CASSRGADYNEQFF. The CDR3 DNA sequence: TGCGCCAGCAGCCGTGGGGCAGACTACAATGAGCAGTTCTTC. Full variable domain (remainder filled in from reference TRBV5-1 and TRBJ2-1): KAGVTQTPRYLIKTRGQQVTLSCSPISGHRSVSWYQQTPGQGLQFLFEYFSETQRNKGNFPGRFSGRQFSNSRSEMNVSTLELGDSALYLCASSRGADYNEQFFGPGTRLTVL.

This clonotype appeared a few times. The V and J genes are TRBV24-1 and TRBJ1-2, with D possibly being TRBD1 (5 bases). The CDR3 has 12 amino acids. V was clipped by 9 bases and J by 3 bases, with 10 bases between them. From germline, CDR1 is KGHDR and CDR2 SFDVKD. CDR3 amino acids: CATEDRYYGYTF. DNA of the CDR3: TGTGCCACCGAAGACAGATACTATGGCTACACCTTC.

This clonotype was detected a few times. The genes are TRBV7-8 and TRBJ1-2, with D perhaps TRBD1 (5 bases). CDR1 is SGHVS, CDR2 FQNEAQ, per germline. This CDR3 comprises 16 residues. V was clipped by 5 bases and J by 4 bases, with 20 bases between them. CDR3 nucleotides: TGTGCCAGCAGCCCTCTCAAGCCGGACAAAGGCTATGGCTACACCTTC. This encodes CASSPLKPDKGYGYTF.

Comments on this clonotype: The junction does not match germline at one end; this may be a read error. This chain connects TRBV7-8 to TRBJ2-7, with 10 bases that match TRBD2. This CDR3 contains 15 residues. CDR1 SGHVS and CDR2 FQNEAQ come from the germline V gene. DNA for the CDR3: TGTGTCAGCAGCTCCAAAGCGGGAGGGCCTCACGAGCAGTACTTC. This sequence encodes CVSSSKAGGPHEQYF.

The chain joins TRBV12-3 or TRBV12-4 to TRBJ1-1; D may be TRBD1 (5 bases). V was cut by 2 bases and J by 6 bases, with 16 bases left in between. This CDR3 is 15 amino acids long. This CDR3 is CASSLWGLGTAEAFF. In DNA, the CDR3 is TGTGCCAGCAGTTTATGGGGTCTCGGGACTGCTGAAGCTTTCTTT.

This sequence joins TRBV20-1 and TRBJ2-7; 7 bases fit TRBD1. V was pared by 5 bases and J by 4 bases, with 17 bases of the junction left unmatched. CDR1 DFQATT and CDR2 SNEGSKA come from the germline V gene (reference sequence). The CDR3 has 16 residues. CDR3 in amino acids: CSAGPPTGSGYYEQYF. The CDR3 nucleotides are TGCAGTGCTGGACCCCCGACAGGGTCGGGGTATTACGAGCAGTACTTC.

J is TRBJ2-3 and V is TRBV20-1; 13 bases map to TRBD2. V dropped 6 bases and J dropped 2; count of bases not matched to a gene: 26. This CDR3 has 22 residues. Germline V gives CDR1 DFQATT, CDR2 SNEGSKA (reference sequence). The CDR3, as DNA: TGCAGTGCCCGGCTATACCAGACTAGCGGGGGGCCAGTGCCAATGGCCACAGATACGCAGTATTTT. This encodes CSARLYQTSGGPVPMATDTQYF.

This clonotype was seen only a few times. The chain employs TRBV20-1 and TRBJ1-5, with a tentative D call TRBD1 (5 bases). The CDR3 is 15 residues long. Trimming cost V 3 bases and J 2 bases, with 14 bases left between them. The germline CDR1 and CDR2 sequences are DFQATT and SNEGSKA (reference sequence). CDR3 nucleotide sequence: TGCAGTGCTAGCCCTCTAGGGGTAGGCAATCAGCCCCAGCATTTT. As protein: CSASPLGVGNQPQHF.

The chain uses TRBV20-1 and TRBJ2-1, with 12 positions matching TRBD2. The V segment lost 0 bases and the J segment 4 bases; nucleotides outside the gene matches: 7. The CDR3 is 17 residues long. CDR1 DFQATT and CDR2 SNEGSKA come from the germline V gene (reference sequence). CDR3 coding DNA: TGCAGTGCTAGAGATCTAGCGGGAGGGGGAGCTTACAATGAGCAGTTCTTC. This encodes CSARDLAGGGAYNEQFF.

The rearrangement joins TRBV5-4 to TRBJ2-3, with D hard to call. The V end was cut by 3 bases, the J end by 0 bases, with 14 bases between. Germline-derived CDR1 and CDR2 are SGHNT and YYREEE (reference sequence). This CDR3 is 16 amino acids long. CDR3 bases: TGTGCCAGCAGCTGTGTAGAAGAACTAAGCACAGATACGCAGTATTTT. Translating gives CASSCVEELSTDTQYF.

The CDR3 loop reads CASSAGQAAAYGYTF. The CDR3 bases are TGTGCCAGCAGCGCCGGACAGGCCGCCGCCTATGGCTACACCTTC. The chain combines TRBV9 with TRBJ1-2, with 7 bases matching TRBD1. Germline lookup yields CDR1 SGDLS and CDR2 YYNGEE. The CDR3 runs 15 residues. The V and J ends lost 3 bases and 4 bases, in that order; junction bases with no gene match: 9.

The sample holds a few counts of this clonotype. The CDR3 loop is CASSLVGGGGPNTEAFF. CDR3 coding DNA: TGCGCCAGCAGCTTGGTGGGCGGAGGAGGACCGAACACTGAAGCTTTCTTT. J is TRBJ1-1 and V is TRBV5-1, with D uncertain. Trimming took off 0 bases at V and 1 base at J, with 16 bases between the two ends. This CDR3 spans 17 amino acids. The germline V gene encodes CDR1 SGHRS and CDR2 YFSETQ.

The chain carries TRBV14 and TRBJ2-3; D unclear. CDR1 is SGHDN and CDR2 is FVKESK in the germline V gene. V lost 0 bases and J 0 bases, leaving 10 bases between the germline ends. This CDR3 is built from 16 residues. CDR3 DNA sequence: TGTGCCAGCAGCCAAGAATTCGAGGCAAGCACAGATACGCAGTATTTT. As protein: CASSQEFEASTDTQYF.

This clonotype was detected a few times. The V and J genes are TRBV11-3 and TRBJ2-7; D might be TRBD1 (5 bases). Germline-derived CDR1 and CDR2 are SGHNT and YENEEA. The CDR3 is 15 amino acids. Between the trimmed V and J ends, which lost 4 bases and 2 bases, there was a span of 15 bases. The CDR3 reads CASSSRQNPPYEQYF. In nucleotides, the CDR3 is TGTGCCAGCAGCTCACGACAGAACCCTCCCTACGAGCAGTACTTC.

The CDR3 DNA reads as TGTGCCAGCAGAGAACCGAGCCGGGACAGGGGACCCGGGGAGCTGTTTTTT. Translated, it gives CASREPSRDRGPGELFF. The chain carries TRBV12-3 or TRBV12-4 and TRBJ2-2; 10 bases match TRBD1. The CDR3 runs 17 residues. Trimming at V came to 6 bases and at J to 6 bases, leaving 13 bases not matched to a gene.

V and J are TRBV9 and TRBJ2-5; 7 nucleotides agree with TRBD1. The V segment lost 3 bases and the J segment 3 bases; nucleotides outside the gene matches: 5. The CDR3 is 14 amino acids. The germline gives CDR1 SGDLS, CDR2 YYNGEE. CDR3 amino acids: CASSGRDSKETQYF. For the CDR3, the DNA is TGTGCCAGCAGCGGTCGGGACAGCAAAGAGACCCAGTACTTC.

This chain links TRBV3-1 with TRBJ2-7; D unresolved. V was clipped by 3 bases and J by 2 bases, with 8 bases between them. This CDR3 contains 13 residues. Per germline, CDR1 LGHDT and CDR2 YNNKEL (reference sequence). The CDR3 coding sequence is TGTGCCAGCAGCCAGACGGCCCCCTACGAGCAGTACTTC. It encodes CASSQTAPYEQYF.

This clonotype was counted a few times. V usage is TRBV4-1 and J usage is TRBJ1-2; 9 bases align to TRBD1. Germline V CDR1 and CDR2: MGHRA, YSYEKL. The CDR3 consists of 15 residues. Losses at the gene ends were 3 bases for V and 4 bases for J; bases not matched to a gene: 6. DNA for the CDR3: TGCGCCAGCAGCCACGCCGGGACAGGGACCTATGGCTACACCTTC. Amino acids: CASSHAGTGTYGYTF.